The text below deals with one T cell receptor (beta chain). The antigen is unknown. For every sample, some 9 x 10^4 TCR templates were assayed. Sequencing used immunoSEQ multiplex PCR; TCRdb keeps in-frame clones, though not all of them. The sample holds some 120,000 clones; around 94% are singletons and the top ten take around 1.7%. This sample was included in a study of siplizumab effects on memory and regulatory T cells. The study, taken as a whole, reports: Naive T cells apparently outstripped memory cells in diversity and seemed major alloresponse contributors. Versus over 25% in controls, the mappable alloreactive CD4+ clones averaged about 74% Treg-derived with siplizumab. Proliferating Tregs in siplizumab cultures were never verified as suppressive.

The germline V and J ends were trimmed by 2 bases and 1 base, with 15 bases remaining between them. The CDR3 totals 16 residues. Germline CDR1 is KGHSH and CDR2 is LQKENI. The V and J genes are TRBV18 and TRBJ2-7; D may correspond to TRBD1 or TRBD2 (5 bases each). This clonotype originated in a human donor in good health. Sequencing was done on a sample of non-Treg CD4+ T cells sorted from blood. The CDR3 region has the DNA TGTGCCAGCTCACCATACGTGGGACCTGGGTCCTACGAGCAGTACTTC. Its protein product is CASSPYVGPGSYEQYF.